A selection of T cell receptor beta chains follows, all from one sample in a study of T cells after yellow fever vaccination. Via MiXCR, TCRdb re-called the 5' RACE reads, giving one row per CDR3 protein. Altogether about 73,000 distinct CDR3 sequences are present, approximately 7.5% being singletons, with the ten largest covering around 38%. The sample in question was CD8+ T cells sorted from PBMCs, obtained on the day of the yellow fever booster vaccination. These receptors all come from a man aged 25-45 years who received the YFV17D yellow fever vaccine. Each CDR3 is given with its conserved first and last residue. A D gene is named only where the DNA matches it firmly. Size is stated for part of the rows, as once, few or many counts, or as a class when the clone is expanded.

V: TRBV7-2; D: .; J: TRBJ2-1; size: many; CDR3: CASSLGFYEQFF; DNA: TGTGCCAGCAGCTTAGGATTCTATGAGCAGTTCTTC
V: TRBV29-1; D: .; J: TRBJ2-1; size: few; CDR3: CSARTALYNEQFF; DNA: TGCAGCGCCAGGACAGCCTTGTACAATGAGCAGTTCTTC
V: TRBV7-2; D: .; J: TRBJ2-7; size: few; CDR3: CASSWYSQEDNEQYF; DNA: TGTGCCAGCAGCTGGTACAGCCAGGAGGACAACGAGCAGTACTTC
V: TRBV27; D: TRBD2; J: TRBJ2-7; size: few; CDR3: CASSFGLGEQYF; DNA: TGTGCCAGCAGTTTCGGACTAGGCGAGCAGTACTTC
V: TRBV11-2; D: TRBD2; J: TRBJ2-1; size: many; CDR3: CASSLVWELAAAGYEQFF; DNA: TGTGCCAGCAGCTTAGTTTGGGAACTAGCGGCGGCTGGGTATGAGCAGTTCTTC
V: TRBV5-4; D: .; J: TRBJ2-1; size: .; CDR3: CASSLGDQYNEQFF; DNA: TGTGCCAGCAGCCTAGGAGACCAATACAATGAGCAGTTCTTC
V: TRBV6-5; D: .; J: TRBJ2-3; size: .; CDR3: CASSSTTTQYF; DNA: TGTGCCAGCAGTTCTACGACCACGCAGTATTTT
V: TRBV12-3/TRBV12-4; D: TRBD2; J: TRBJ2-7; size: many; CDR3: CASSFSAGANYEQYF; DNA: TGTGCCAGCAGTTTCTCAGCGGGAGCTAACTACGAGCAGTACTTC
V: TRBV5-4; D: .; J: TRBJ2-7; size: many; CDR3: CASSFGDYEQYF; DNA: TGTGCCAGCAGCTTCGGTGACTACGAGCAGTACTTC
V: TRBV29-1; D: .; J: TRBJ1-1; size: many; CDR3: CSIRENTEAFF; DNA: TGCAGCATCAGGGAGAACACTGAAGCTTTCTTT
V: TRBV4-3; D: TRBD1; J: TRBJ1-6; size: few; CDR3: CASSQDGQGYNSPLHF; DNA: TGCGCCAGCAGCCAAGATGGACAGGGGTATAATTCACCCCTCCACTTT
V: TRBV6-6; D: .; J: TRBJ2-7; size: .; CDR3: CASTLGGEQYF; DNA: TGTGCCAGCACGCTAGGCGGCGAGCAGTACTTC
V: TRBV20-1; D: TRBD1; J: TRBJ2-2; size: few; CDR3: CSARLDRVLNTGELFF; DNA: TGCAGTGCTAGACTGGACAGGGTCCTCAACACCGGGGAGCTGTTTTTT
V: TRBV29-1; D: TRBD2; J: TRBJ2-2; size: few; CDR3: CSVAGTSGKNTGELFF; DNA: TGCAGCGTTGCCGGGACTAGCGGGAAGAACACCGGGGAGCTGTTTTTT
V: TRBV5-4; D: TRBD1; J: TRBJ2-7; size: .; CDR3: CASSSRDREYYEQYF; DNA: TGTGCCAGCAGCAGCCGGGACAGGGAGTACTACGAGCAGTACTTC
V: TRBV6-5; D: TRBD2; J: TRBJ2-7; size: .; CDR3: CASSYPPGGFDEQYF; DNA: TGTGCCAGCAGTTACCCTCCGGGAGGGTTCGACGAGCAGTACTTC
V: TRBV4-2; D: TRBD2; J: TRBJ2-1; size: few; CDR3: CASSQSTSGNYNEQFF; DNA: TGTGCCAGCAGCCAATCAACTAGCGGGAATTACAATGAGCAGTTCTTC
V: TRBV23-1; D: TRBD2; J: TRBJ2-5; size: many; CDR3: CARPGLVGDGETQYF; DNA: TGCGCCAGGCCGGGACTAGTGGGGGATGGAGAGACCCAGTACTTC
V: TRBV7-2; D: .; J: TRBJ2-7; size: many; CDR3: CASSPGENYEQYF; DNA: TGTGCCAGCAGCCCAGGGGAGAACTACGAGCAGTACTTC
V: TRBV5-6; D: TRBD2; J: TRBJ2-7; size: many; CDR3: CASSLSGLASYEQYF; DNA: TGTGCCAGCAGCTTGTCGGGACTAGCGTCCTACGAGCAGTACTTC
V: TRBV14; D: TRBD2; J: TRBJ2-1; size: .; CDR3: CARSQDEARAGKEEFF; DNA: TGTGCCCGCAGCCAAGATGAGGCACGAGCGGGAAAGGAAGAGTTCTTC
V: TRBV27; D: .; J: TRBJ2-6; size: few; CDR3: CASSLWTGANVLTF; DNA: TGTGCCAGCAGTTTATGGACTGGGGCCAACGTCCTGACTTTC
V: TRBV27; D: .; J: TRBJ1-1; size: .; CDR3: CASRQNTEAFF; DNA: TGTGCCAGCAGACAGAACACTGAAGCTTTCTTT
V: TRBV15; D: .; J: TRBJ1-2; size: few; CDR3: CATSRDPPDSDAGYTF; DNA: TGTGCCACCAGCAGAGATCCCCCCGACAGCGACGCTGGCTACACCTTC